The entry below describes one T cell receptor (beta chain). Trimming cost V 5 bases and J 3 bases, with 10 bases left between them. This CDR3 spans 13 amino acids. The germline V gene has CDR1 MNHEY and CDR2 SVGAGI. Repertoires were generated with immunoSEQ multiplex PCR, while TCRdb's copy carries only in-frame clones and drops some. There are hundreds of thousands of clones in the sample; about 61% occur only once, and roughly 6.3% lies in the top ten. This specimen comes from a study of cytotoxic CD8 clonotypes in ibrutinib-treated CLL. About the study: Each sample contained, on average, under 260,000 productive templates and tens of thousands of productive rearrangements.

The material sequenced was PBMCs, taken after 36 months of ibrutinib treatment. The chain joins TRBV6-5 to TRBJ1-2, with no clear D. This sequence originates from a human donor with chronic lymphocytic leukemia. The CDR3 region has the DNA TGTGCCAGCAGTAGGAGCTTAGACTATGGCTACACCTTC. Protein product: CASSRSLDYGYTF.